This T cell receptor beta chain was obtained from a study of T cells after yellow fever vaccination. One entry per CDR3 protein results from TCRdb running MiXCR on the 5' RACE reads. There are about 580,000 distinct CDR3 sequences in the sample; roughly 17% occur only once, and roughly 17% lies in the top ten. This clonotype was observed at least ten times. As yet, its antigen is unknown. Study results and limitations: The secondary response peaked faster, at day 5 versus 15, but was weaker. Across the CD4 and CD8 compartments, a small share of clonotypes was present in both.

The germline CDR1 and CDR2 sequences are MNHEY and SVGAGI. The CDR3 totals 12 residues. V lost 4 bases to trimming and J lost 4 bases, with 5 bases between them. The input for sequencing was PBMCs, taken 5 to 6 days after the first yellow fever vaccination. This clonotype originated in a man aged 18 to 30 who received the YFV17D yellow fever vaccine. The chain recombines TRBV6-5 with TRBJ2-1, with D unclear. This CDR3 reads CASSSTYNEQFF. CDR3 nucleotide sequence: TGTGCCAGCAGTTCGACTTACAATGAGCAGTTCTTC.